Below are 5 T cell receptor beta chains sequenced from a single sample in a study of cytomegalovirus exposure and HLA in healthy donors. With 60 Vbeta and 13 Jbeta primers, the PCR was carried out. The repertoire was sequenced with immunoSEQ multiplex PCR; TCRdb's copy has only in-frame clones and lacks some. The data contain roughly 160,000 clones, 70% to 85% of them singletons. The source material was PBMCs. These TCRs come from a man aged 35 to 55 in good health and CMV-seronegative.

The genes are TRBV2 and TRBJ1-3; tentative D call: TRBD1 (5 bases). The V and J ends lost 5 bases and 4 bases respectively, with 6 bases between them. The CDR3 consists of 12 residues. CDR1 is SNHLY and CDR2 is FYNNEI in the germline V gene. The DNA of the CDR3 is TGTGCCAGCAGTCGACAGGGAAACACCATATATTTT. Its translation is CASSRQGNTIYF.

The chain is built from TRBV7-2 and TRBJ2-3, with 9 bases identical to TRBD2. V shed 0 bases and J 6 bases; nucleotides not matched to a gene: 4. Germline V lookup: CDR1 SGHTA, CDR2 FQGNSA. This CDR3 has 15 residues. CDR3 coding DNA: TGTGCCAGCAGCTTAGCGTTGCGGGGGGGCGATACGCAGTATTTT. Protein sequence: CASSLALRGGDTQYF.

The table lists this clone with a few counts. The gene calls are TRBV6-6 and TRBJ1-5; 7 nucleotides match TRBD1. The V and J ends lost 5 bases and 3 bases, in that order; junction bases with no gene match: 4. The CDR3 is made up of 14 amino acids. Germline V CDR1 and CDR2: MNHNY, SVGAGI (reference sequence). Here the CDR3 reads CASSADRFNQPQHF. DNA for the CDR3: TGTGCCAGCAGTGCGGACAGGTTCAATCAGCCCCAGCATTTT.

The rearrangement links TRBV12-5 to TRBJ1-2; TRBD1 aligns across 7 bases. V gave up 6 bases and J gave up 5 bases; unmatched junction bases: 12. The CDR3 contains 15 residues. The germline gives CDR1 LGHNT, CDR2 FRNRAP. As DNA, the CDR3 is TGTGCTAGTGGCCCTGCGCCGGGACAGACTTATGGCTACACCTTC. Translated: CASGPAPGQTYGYTF.

The chain carries TRBV10-3 and TRBJ2-1; D is unclear. V was pared by 2 bases and J by 9 bases, with 8 bases between. The V gene's germline CDR1 is ENHRY and CDR2 SYGVKD. The CDR3 is made up of 12 amino acids. CDR3 amino acids: CAISETVSEQFF. CDR3 coding DNA: TGTGCCATCAGTGAGACGGTTAGTGAGCAGTTCTTC.